A selection of T cell receptor beta chains follows, all from one sample in a study of cytomegalovirus exposure and HLA in healthy donors. Generated by immunoSEQ multiplex PCR, the TCRdb table keeps only in-frame clones and is missing some. The sample records 100,000 to 120,000 clones, 65% to 85% being singletons. Sample: PBMCs. These receptors all come from a man aged 18 to 29 in good health and CMV-seronegative. Both conserved end residues are part of each CDR3. The order of the fields is V gene, J gene, D gene, clone size, CDR3 DNA, CDR3 protein. The D gene is left open where the match is weak. Only some rows state a clone size, as once, few, many or a class for expanded clones.

V gene: TRBV7-9
J gene: TRBJ1-4
D gene: TRBD1
clone size: .
CDR3 DNA: TGTGCCAGCAGCGGGCGACAGGGGACTAATGAAAAACTGTTTTTT
CDR3 protein: CASSGRQGTNEKLFF

V gene: TRBV27
J gene: TRBJ2-2
D gene: TRBD1
clone size: .
CDR3 DNA: TGTGCCAGCAGTCCATGGACAGGATCGAACACCGGGGAGCTGTTTTTT
CDR3 protein: CASSPWTGSNTGELFF

V gene: TRBV5-1
J gene: TRBJ1-2
D gene: .
clone size: .
CDR3 DNA: TGCGCCAGCAGAGAAAACAGTGCTTCTAACTATGGCTACACCTTC
CDR3 protein: CASRENSASNYGYTF

V gene: TRBV7-9
J gene: TRBJ1-1
D gene: .
clone size: .
CDR3 DNA: TGTGCCAGCAGCTTTGTCGGGGGGGTCACTGAAGCTTTCTTT
CDR3 protein: CASSFVGGVTEAFF

V gene: TRBV6-6
J gene: TRBJ2-2
D gene: TRBD2
clone size: .
CDR3 DNA: TGTGCCAGCAGTTCCGGGACTAAATCCGGGGAGCTGTTTTTT
CDR3 protein: CASSSGTKSGELFF

V gene: TRBV14
J gene: TRBJ2-1
D gene: TRBD2
clone size: .
CDR3 DNA: TGTGCCAGCAGCCGTGTCGGGGGGATGGGACTTGAGCAGTTCTTC
CDR3 protein: CASSRVGGMGLEQFF

V gene: TRBV28
J gene: TRBJ1-1
D gene: .
clone size: once
CDR3 DNA: TGTGCCAGCACCTCCCCGCCGGGACAAACTGAAGCTTTCTTT
CDR3 protein: CASTSPPGQTEAFF

V gene: TRBV18
J gene: TRBJ2-3
D gene: TRBD1
clone size: .
CDR3 DNA: TGTGCCAGCTCACCGCGGGACAGGGGAACAGATACGCAGTATTTT
CDR3 protein: CASSPRDRGTDTQYF

V gene: TRBV6-5
J gene: TRBJ2-7
D gene: TRBD2
clone size: .
CDR3 DNA: TGTGCCAGCAGTTACTGGGCGGGAGCCTACGAGCAGTACTTC
CDR3 protein: CASSYWAGAYEQYF

V gene: TRBV19
J gene: TRBJ1-1
D gene: TRBD1
clone size: .
CDR3 DNA: TGTGCCACTACAGGGGCGGAAGCTTTCTTT
CDR3 protein: CATTGAEAFF

V gene: TRBV6-1
J gene: TRBJ1-5
D gene: .
clone size: .
CDR3 DNA: TGTGCCACCTATTTCGGGGGTTCCTATCAGCCCCAGCATTTT
CDR3 protein: CATYFGGSYQPQHF

V gene: TRBV7-8
J gene: TRBJ2-7
D gene: .
clone size: .
CDR3 DNA: TGTGCCAGCAGCTTAGAAGAGGTGGGAGGTAAACCCTACGAGCAGTACTTC
CDR3 protein: CASSLEEVGGKPYEQYF

V gene: TRBV13
J gene: TRBJ2-1
D gene: .
clone size: .
CDR3 DNA: TGTGCCAGCAGCTCGGGAGTATGGGGCAATGAGCAGTTCTTC
CDR3 protein: CASSSGVWGNEQFF

V gene: TRBV6-4
J gene: TRBJ2-1
D gene: TRBD2
clone size: .
CDR3 DNA: TGTGCCAGCAGTGACTCTGGGCGGGAGCAATCGGCTGAGCAGTTCTTC
CDR3 protein: CASSDSGREQSAEQFF

V gene: TRBV28
J gene: TRBJ2-7
D gene: .
clone size: few
CDR3 DNA: TGTGCCAGCCGGGATTACAACGAGCAGTACTTC
CDR3 protein: CASRDYNEQYF

V gene: TRBV28
J gene: TRBJ2-1
D gene: TRBD2
clone size: .
CDR3 DNA: TGTGCCATTTCTAGCGGGAGTCCGGGGGAGCAGTTCTTC
CDR3 protein: CAISSGSPGEQFF

V gene: TRBV28
J gene: TRBJ1-2
D gene: .
clone size: .
CDR3 DNA: TGTGCCAGCAGTTTTTCACAGGGAAGCTACACCTTC
CDR3 protein: CASSFSQGSYTF

V gene: TRBV7-6
J gene: TRBJ2-5
D gene: .
clone size: .
CDR3 DNA: TGTGCCAGCAGCCGCATCGGAGAGACCCAGTACTTC
CDR3 protein: CASSRIGETQYF

V gene: TRBV11-3
J gene: TRBJ2-7
D gene: TRBD1
clone size: .
CDR3 DNA: TGTGCCAGCAGCCGGGACAGCGCCTACGAGCAGTACTTC
CDR3 protein: CASSRDSAYEQYF

V gene: TRBV6-5
J gene: TRBJ2-7
D gene: TRBD2
clone size: .
CDR3 DNA: TGTGCCAGCAGTTACTCCGGGGGGTTGGACGAGCAGTACTTC
CDR3 protein: CASSYSGGLDEQYF

V gene: TRBV7-2
J gene: TRBJ2-4
D gene: .
clone size: .
CDR3 DNA: TGTGCCAGCAGCACGGGACATAAAAACATTCAGTACTTC
CDR3 protein: CASSTGHKNIQYF

V gene: TRBV9
J gene: TRBJ2-3
D gene: .
clone size: .
CDR3 DNA: TGTGCCAGCAGCGTAGAGTGGGGGGTGGGAGATACGCAGTATTTT
CDR3 protein: CASSVEWGVGDTQYF

V gene: TRBV29-1
J gene: TRBJ2-7
D gene: .
clone size: .
CDR3 DNA: TGCAGCGTTGAACAGACAGACTCCTACGAGCAGTACTTC
CDR3 protein: CSVEQTDSYEQYF

V gene: TRBV18
J gene: TRBJ1-1
D gene: TRBD1
clone size: .
CDR3 DNA: TGTGCCAGCTCACCACAGGAAATGGGACAGGGGGTCACTGAAGCTTTCTTT
CDR3 protein: CASSPQEMGQGVTEAFF

V gene: TRBV19
J gene: TRBJ1-3
D gene: TRBD1
clone size: once
CDR3 DNA: TGTGCCAGTAGTAGGGACAGGGGGCCGGCGTACACCATATATTTT
CDR3 protein: CASSRDRGPAYTIYF

V gene: TRBV5-1
J gene: TRBJ2-7
D gene: .
clone size: .
CDR3 DNA: TGCGCCAGCAGCTTCGGAGGGTACGAGCAGTACTTC
CDR3 protein: CASSFGGYEQYF

V gene: TRBV9
J gene: TRBJ1-1
D gene: .
clone size: few
CDR3 DNA: TGTGCCAGCAGCGTAGGGGGGGGGTTCACTGAAGCTTTCTTT
CDR3 protein: CASSVGGGFTEAFF

V gene: TRBV5-1
J gene: TRBJ2-7
D gene: TRBD2
clone size: .
CDR3 DNA: TGCGCCAGCAGCTTGGACGTAGCGGGAGGGTACGAGCAGTACTTC
CDR3 protein: CASSLDVAGGYEQYF

V gene: TRBV5-1
J gene: TRBJ2-2
D gene: .
clone size: .
CDR3 DNA: TGCGCCAGCAGCTTGGCCGGGGGGCCGAACACCGGGGAGCTGTTTTTT
CDR3 protein: CASSLAGGPNTGELFF

V gene: TRBV7-9
J gene: TRBJ1-1
D gene: .
clone size: .
CDR3 DNA: TGTTCCAGCAGCCATGGGAGTGAAGGAGCTTTCTTT
CDR3 protein: CSSSHGSEGAFF

V gene: TRBV27
J gene: TRBJ2-1
D gene: TRBD2
clone size: .
CDR3 DNA: TGTGCCAGCAGTCCCGGACTAGCGGGAGTCAATGAGCAGTTCTTC
CDR3 protein: CASSPGLAGVNEQFF

V gene: TRBV7-9
J gene: TRBJ1-4
D gene: TRBD1
clone size: few
CDR3 DNA: TGTGCCAGCAGCCCAGGGACAGGGGAGTCTGAAAAACTGTTTTTT
CDR3 protein: CASSPGTGESEKLFF

V gene: TRBV7-2
J gene: TRBJ1-2
D gene: .
clone size: once
CDR3 DNA: TGTGCCAGCAGCTGGGACATTGAGGGCTACACCTTC
CDR3 protein: CASSWDIEGYTF

V gene: TRBV27
J gene: TRBJ2-7
D gene: TRBD2
clone size: .
CDR3 DNA: TGTGCCAGCAGTTTATCTCACGCGGGAGGCTCCTACGAGCAGTACTTC
CDR3 protein: CASSLSHAGGSYEQYF

V gene: TRBV12-5
J gene: TRBJ2-1
D gene: TRBD2
clone size: .
CDR3 DNA: TGTGCTAGTGGTCTGGGACTAGCGGGAGTTACTGAGCAGTTCTTC
CDR3 protein: CASGLGLAGVTEQFF

V gene: TRBV27
J gene: TRBJ1-5
D gene: TRBD1
clone size: .
CDR3 DNA: TGTGCCAGCAGTTTTGAGGGGCGGACAGGGCCCCAGCATTTT
CDR3 protein: CASSFEGRTGPQHF

V gene: TRBV7-6
J gene: TRBJ2-1
D gene: .
clone size: .
CDR3 DNA: TGTGCCAGCAGCCCTCTTAGCGCAAGCAATGAGCAGTTCTTC
CDR3 protein: CASSPLSASNEQFF

V gene: TRBV6-5
J gene: TRBJ2-1
D gene: TRBD1
clone size: .
CDR3 DNA: TGTGCCAGCAGGGATCGACAGGGCATCTACAATGAGCAGTTCTTC
CDR3 protein: CASRDRQGIYNEQFF

V gene: TRBV7-3
J gene: TRBJ2-3
D gene: TRBD1
clone size: .
CDR3 DNA: TGTGCCAGCAGCCCCGGGACAGGGGGCCCAGATACGCAGTATTTT
CDR3 protein: CASSPGTGGPDTQYF

V gene: TRBV12-5
J gene: TRBJ2-1
D gene: .
clone size: once
CDR3 DNA: TGTGCTAGTGGTTTTAGAGATGAGCAGTTCTTC
CDR3 protein: CASGFRDEQFF

V gene: TRBV4-1
J gene: TRBJ2-6
D gene: TRBD1
clone size: .
CDR3 DNA: TGCGCCAGCAGCCAGCCGGGACAGTTCTCTGGGGCCAACGTCCTGACTTTC
CDR3 protein: CASSQPGQFSGANVLTF

V gene: TRBV4-3
J gene: TRBJ2-7
D gene: TRBD2
clone size: .
CDR3 DNA: TGCGCCAGCAGCCAAGATGGGGGGGGCTACGAGCAGTACTTC
CDR3 protein: CASSQDGGGYEQYF

V gene: TRBV28
J gene: TRBJ1-2
D gene: TRBD1
clone size: .
CDR3 DNA: TGTGCCAGCAGGCCTCTACCCGGGACAGGGGTTTCCTATGGCTACACCTTC
CDR3 protein: CASRPLPGTGVSYGYTF

V gene: TRBV21-1
J gene: TRBJ2-3
D gene: .
clone size: .
CDR3 DNA: TGTGCCAGCAGCAATACAGGGGTTAGGGATACGCAGTATTTT
CDR3 protein: CASSNTGVRDTQYF

V gene: TRBV4-3
J gene: TRBJ2-7
D gene: TRBD1
clone size: few
CDR3 DNA: TGCGCCAGCAGCCGGGGACAGGGCTACGAGCAGTACTTC
CDR3 protein: CASSRGQGYEQYF

V gene: TRBV14
J gene: TRBJ1-2
D gene: .
clone size: .
CDR3 DNA: TGTGCCAGCAGCCAAGATTGGACGGGGGGCTACACCTTC
CDR3 protein: CASSQDWTGGYTF

V gene: TRBV19
J gene: TRBJ2-7
D gene: .
clone size: .
CDR3 DNA: TGTGCCAGTAGTAGGAGCGGACAGCAAACTGAGCAGTACTTC
CDR3 protein: CASSRSGQQTEQYF

V gene: TRBV30
J gene: TRBJ1-4
D gene: .
clone size: .
CDR3 DNA: TGTGCCTGGAGTGGACAGGCCATTGGGGCTGAAAAACTGTTTTTT
CDR3 protein: CAWSGQAIGAEKLFF

V gene: TRBV9
J gene: TRBJ1-1
D gene: TRBD1
clone size: .
CDR3 DNA: TGTGCCAGCAGCGTTGGACAGGGCACTGAAGCTTTCTTT
CDR3 protein: CASSVGQGTEAFF

V gene: TRBV7-6
J gene: TRBJ2-1
D gene: .
clone size: few
CDR3 DNA: TGTGCCAGCCGGTATGAGCAGTTCTTC
CDR3 protein: CASRYEQFF

V gene: TRBV6-6
J gene: TRBJ2-7
D gene: .
clone size: few
CDR3 DNA: TGTGCCAGCAGACCGGGACAACGACTTGACGAGCAGTACTTC
CDR3 protein: CASRPGQRLDEQYF

V gene: TRBV9
J gene: TRBJ1-2
D gene: .
clone size: .
CDR3 DNA: TGTGCCAGCAGCGCGGACGGACAGTCTCTATGGAATGGCTACACCTTC
CDR3 protein: CASSADGQSLWNGYTF

V gene: TRBV5-1
J gene: TRBJ2-7
D gene: TRBD1
clone size: few
CDR3 DNA: TGCGCCAGCAGCTCGGACAGGGGTTACGAGCAGTACTTC
CDR3 protein: CASSSDRGYEQYF